This T cell receptor beta chain was retrieved from a study of blood T cell repertoires in COVID-19. Clones were sequenced by immunoSEQ multiplex PCR, and TCRdb holds only the in-frame ones, with some missing. Of 250,000 to 350,000 clones in the sample, roughly nine tenths were seen once. This clone appeared once. The V and J ends lost 3 bases and 1 base respectively, with 7 bases between them. The CDR3 covers 15 residues. Germline values: CDR1 LGHNA, CDR2 YSLEER. The sequencing input was PBMCs or T cells enriched from blood (not recorded which). The TCR was taken from a woman in her twenties or thirties who had recovered from COVID-19. The rearrangement joins TRBV4-3 to TRBJ2-6; D is ambiguous. The CDR3 protein is CASSQSVSGANVLTF. DNA for the CDR3: TGCGCCAGCAGCCAGTCGGTATCTGGGGCCAACGTCCTGACTTTC.